One T cell receptor beta chain is described in this entry. The antigen it recognizes is unknown. Just one base apart from a much larger clone, this may be a read error. Including cysteine and phenylalanine, the CDR3 has 13 amino acids. Here the CDR3 DNA is all that survives: 39 bases in frame from base 1. Taken from the germline V gene, the CDR1 and CDR2 loops are SGHTA and FQGNSA. The data are from a study of shared clonotypes between healthy human individuals (dated by TCRdb to about 2020). Concerning the study at large: The cohort comprised a couple of women and three men aged 18 to 49 years. To estimate repertoire size and how much clonotype sharing occurs between individuals, the study deeply sequenced the blood TCR repertoires of 5 or 6 healthy adults. To increase sequencing depth and limit assay-specific biases, different laboratories used diverse techniques to prepare libraries and sequence TCR repertoires. Per donor, leukapheresis produced somewhere between about 0.8 and 9 billion PBMCs. The paper's findings and limits, for the study overall: Sampling was limited to blood, and TCR repertoires in tissue likely differ from TCR repertoires in blood. Based on pairwise subsampling, the degree of clonotype sharing among donors was expected to be affected by sequencing depth. Because the study included a small number of donors, the genetic and exposure-history diversity represented was limited.

The donors were healthy, HIV-negative adults with no recently reported acute infections or vaccinations. Only Caucasian adults living in Nashville, Tennessee, USA were represented among the donors. For unsorted samples, tens of millions of PBMCs were counted, and genomic DNA was extracted using the QIAamp DNA Blood Mini kit. Blood was collected by leukapheresis, and PBMCs were isolated by Ficoll-Histopaque density gradient centrifugation and then cryopreserved in liquid nitrogen vapor phase. Using the deep immunoSEQ assay, TCR CDR3 regions were amplified from genomic DNA by multiplex PCR. Genomic DNA extracted from each cell subset was distributed evenly over all wells of several immunoSEQ 96-well plates, and each plate served as one replicate. For unsorted PBMC, each replicate PCR was loaded with about 280 ng genomic DNA, equivalent to tens of thousands of T cell genomes. Ten immunoSEQ deep assay plates were used to sequence unsorted PBMC genomic DNA. Purified libraries were measured with a Qubit 3.0 fluorometer, size-checked on a Bioanalyzer 2100, and measured again with the KAPA Library Quantification kit. A separate single-read 150-cycle Illumina NextSeq 550 flow cell was used to sequence each immunoSEQ 96-well plate. Per the source publication's procedure: Because only junctional sequences without quality scores were contained in the immunoSEQ output, filtering matching that applied to full-length reads could not be performed. Sequences were annotated with PyIR, a Python wrapper for IgBLAST v1.9, using IMGT germline references to assign V/J genes and CDR3. Reads were filtered out if the reads had weak V/J assignments (E-value above 1e-6), no CDR3, stop codons, out-of-frame junctions, or ambiguous translated residues. V3J clonotypes were defined as sequences sharing the same inferred V gene, J gene, and CDR3 amino acid sequence. Percentage overlap between repertoires was calculated by dividing the number of shared unique clonotypes by the size of the smaller repertoire. RTK rarefaction, the Chao1 estimator, and Recon v2.1 estimates of unobserved clonotypes were used to assess repertoire richness. Here the immuneACCESS table is served through TCRdb, limited to in-frame sequences with V and J called. Missing clones are a known gap in these copies; in checked studies unresolved V genes cover under half, and the rest lacks a known reason. V and J calls and clone size come straight from that table; D and trimming were deduced from the DNA. The sample table contains about half a million clones; only one count was recorded for over 70% of them. In total, the top ten clones hold approximately 12% of the sample.

Sequencing used PBMCs. This clonotype was sampled from a woman between 40 and 50 years old in good health. Some clones in this sample may be carry-over from other donors' samples. This sequence uses TRBV7-2 and TRBJ2-1; no D gene can be assigned with confidence. In nucleotides, the sequence is TGTGTCAGCAGCCCGATCCAGCGTGGGGAGCAGTTCTTC. Its amino acids are CVSSPIQRGEQFF.